This T cell receptor (beta chain) was identified during a study of PD-L1 blockade in urothelial cancer. Germline CDR1 reads SGHRS; CDR2 reads YFSETQ. V shed 0 bases and J shed 8 bases, with 2 bases lying between them. This CDR3 has 11 amino acids. Libraries were prepared by immunoSEQ multiplex PCR; TCRdb keeps only in-frame clonotypes and omits some of them. Found here are tens of thousands of clones, around 80% of them singletons; the top ten hold over 7.5%. The cohort comprised individuals with locally advanced or metastatic urothelial carcinoma. A remark on this clone: Other DNA sequences in this sample translate to the same CDR3.

The sample consisted of PBMCs, taken around atezolizumab (anti-PD-L1) treatment. The V gene is TRBV5-1, the J gene TRBJ2-2; D remains ambiguous. The sequence was collected from a man in his 70s with urothelial cancer. CDR3 in DNA: TGCGCCAGCAGCTTGGCGGGGGAGCTGTTTTTT. Translated: CASSLAGELFF.